Listed below are T cell receptor beta chains from one sample, sequenced in a study of cytomegalovirus exposure and HLA in healthy donors. TCRdb keeps only in-frame clones here, not all; method: immunoSEQ multiplex PCR. The sample contains about 120,000 clones, under 80% of which appear only once. The sequenced sample was PBMCs. The receptor source for this set is a man aged 55 to 70 in good health and CMV-seropositive. Each CDR3 is given with its conserved first and last residue. The D gene is left open where the match is weak. Clone size appears in some rows only: once, few, many, or a class for an expanded clone.

v_call: TRBV27
clone_size: -
j_call: TRBJ1-2
d_call: TRBD1
cdr3_nt: TGTGCCAGCAGATTACAGGGGTCCCAGGAGCATGGCTACACCTTC
cdr3_aa: CASRLQGSQEHGYTF

v_call: TRBV7-9
clone_size: -
j_call: TRBJ2-2
d_call: -
cdr3_nt: TGTGCCAGCAGCTTAGCGGAGGGCACCGGGGAGCTGTTTTTT
cdr3_aa: CASSLAEGTGELFF

v_call: TRBV5-8
clone_size: -
j_call: TRBJ2-3
d_call: -
cdr3_nt: TGTGCCAGCAGCTCACAGGGGGGGGATACGCAGTATTTT
cdr3_aa: CASSSQGGDTQYF

v_call: TRBV7-3
clone_size: -
j_call: TRBJ1-1
d_call: -
cdr3_nt: TGTGCCAGCAGTTCGACTGGGGGCTGGACTGAAGCTTTCTTT
cdr3_aa: CASSSTGGWTEAFF

v_call: TRBV5-6
clone_size: -
j_call: TRBJ2-1
d_call: TRBD2
cdr3_nt: TGTGCCAGCAGCCAGGCAGCACGGACTAGCGGGTACAATGAGCAGTTCTTC
cdr3_aa: CASSQAARTSGYNEQFF

v_call: TRBV6-4
clone_size: -
j_call: TRBJ2-5
d_call: TRBD2
cdr3_nt: TGTGCCAGCAGTGATAGCGGGCAAAACGGGTGGGAGCAGTACTTC
cdr3_aa: CASSDSGQNGWEQYF

v_call: TRBV5-1
clone_size: -
j_call: TRBJ2-6
d_call: TRBD2
cdr3_nt: TGCGCCAGCAGCGTTAGCGGGGGGATAGCGGGAGGGGCCAACGTCCTGACTTTC
cdr3_aa: CASSVSGGIAGGANVLTF

v_call: TRBV6-5
clone_size: -
j_call: TRBJ2-3
d_call: -
cdr3_nt: TGTGCCAGCAGTTACGTAGTAACAGATACGCAGTATTTT
cdr3_aa: CASSYVVTDTQYF

v_call: TRBV4-1
clone_size: -
j_call: TRBJ2-7
d_call: TRBD2
cdr3_nt: TGCGCCAGCAGCCAGCAACTAGCGGGGGCCTCCTACGAGCAGTACTTC
cdr3_aa: CASSQQLAGASYEQYF

v_call: TRBV5-1
clone_size: -
j_call: TRBJ1-6
d_call: -
cdr3_nt: TGCGCCAGCAGGACAGGAAGCTATAATTCACCCCTCCACTTT
cdr3_aa: CASRTGSYNSPLHF

v_call: TRBV25-1
clone_size: -
j_call: TRBJ2-1
d_call: TRBD2
cdr3_nt: TGTGCCAGCAGAGCTACTAGCGGGAGGCCCTACGCAGATGCGCAGTTCTTC
cdr3_aa: CASRATSGRPYADAQFF

v_call: TRBV5-5
clone_size: once
j_call: TRBJ2-2
d_call: -
cdr3_nt: TGTGCCACCAGGGCGTATGGGCAGAACACCGGGGAGCTGTTTTTT
cdr3_aa: CATRAYGQNTGELFF

v_call: TRBV28
clone_size: -
j_call: TRBJ1-2
d_call: -
cdr3_nt: TGTGCCAGCACGACGTCCCAGGGGCACTATGGCTACACCTTC
cdr3_aa: CASTTSQGHYGYTF

v_call: TRBV28
clone_size: once
j_call: TRBJ2-7
d_call: -
cdr3_nt: TGTGCCAGCAGTTCATATCAGGGCGCGGAAGAGCAGTACTTC
cdr3_aa: CASSSYQGAEEQYF

v_call: TRBV6-4
clone_size: once
j_call: TRBJ1-1
d_call: TRBD1
cdr3_nt: TGTGCCAGCAGTGCACTCCCGGGACAGGGTTTGAACACTGAAGCTTTCTTT
cdr3_aa: CASSALPGQGLNTEAFF

v_call: TRBV6-6
clone_size: -
j_call: TRBJ2-3
d_call: TRBD2
cdr3_nt: TGTGCCAGCAGGGGGGACTACAACACAGATACGCAGTATTTT
cdr3_aa: CASRGDYNTDTQYF

v_call: TRBV2
clone_size: few
j_call: TRBJ2-3
d_call: TRBD1
cdr3_nt: TGTGCCAGCACCGAAGGACAGGCGCGCACAGATACGCAGTATTTT
cdr3_aa: CASTEGQARTDTQYF

v_call: TRBV6-5
clone_size: -
j_call: TRBJ2-5
d_call: -
cdr3_nt: TGTGCCAGCAGTTACTCGCAGGCCCAGTACTTC
cdr3_aa: CASSYSQAQYF

v_call: TRBV29-1
clone_size: -
j_call: TRBJ1-2
d_call: TRBD1
cdr3_nt: TGCAGCGTCCGACAGGGGGCAGGGAATGGCTACACCTTC
cdr3_aa: CSVRQGAGNGYTF

v_call: TRBV5-4
clone_size: -
j_call: TRBJ2-3
d_call: TRBD1
cdr3_nt: TGTGCCAGCAGCTTGGGGACCATTGGGACAGGGAAGCCAGATACGCAGTATTTT
cdr3_aa: CASSLGTIGTGKPDTQYF

v_call: TRBV6-4
clone_size: -
j_call: TRBJ2-7
d_call: TRBD2
cdr3_nt: TGTGCCAGCAGTGACTCGACTAGCGGGAGCGAGCAGTACTTC
cdr3_aa: CASSDSTSGSEQYF

v_call: TRBV10-3
clone_size: -
j_call: TRBJ1-2
d_call: -
cdr3_nt: TGTGCCATCAGTGGGGATTTCGGGACTCTTAACTATGGCTACACCTTC
cdr3_aa: CAISGDFGTLNYGYTF

v_call: TRBV4-2
clone_size: -
j_call: TRBJ1-4
d_call: -
cdr3_nt: TGTGCCAGCAGCCAAGATTTTGCGGGGGGAAATGAAAAACTGTTTTTT
cdr3_aa: CASSQDFAGGNEKLFF

v_call: TRBV19
clone_size: -
j_call: TRBJ2-7
d_call: -
cdr3_nt: TGTGCCAGTGGCCGGGACATGGGCTCCTACGAGCAGTACTTC
cdr3_aa: CASGRDMGSYEQYF

v_call: TRBV28
clone_size: -
j_call: TRBJ1-5
d_call: TRBD1
cdr3_nt: TGTGCCAGCAGTTTACTAGCGGACAGGGGGTCTCAGCCCCAGCATTTT
cdr3_aa: CASSLLADRGSQPQHF

v_call: TRBV18
clone_size: -
j_call: TRBJ1-2
d_call: -
cdr3_nt: TGTGCCAGCTCACCATGGGGGGGCCCCAGCCCTGATTGGGGCTACACCTTC
cdr3_aa: CASSPWGGPSPDWGYTF

v_call: TRBV7-9
clone_size: -
j_call: TRBJ1-3
d_call: TRBD1
cdr3_nt: TGTGCCAGCAGCTTAGCGCGACAGGGGAGCTCTGGAAACACCATATATTTT
cdr3_aa: CASSLARQGSSGNTIYF

v_call: TRBV5-1
clone_size: -
j_call: TRBJ1-2
d_call: TRBD1
cdr3_nt: TGCGCCAGCAGCGGCGGAGGGGGCGACTATGGCTACACCTTC
cdr3_aa: CASSGGGGDYGYTF

v_call: TRBV2
clone_size: -
j_call: TRBJ1-5
d_call: TRBD1
cdr3_nt: TGTGCCAGCAGTGGACAGGGGCGTAGCAATCAGCCCCAGCATTTT
cdr3_aa: CASSGQGRSNQPQHF

v_call: TRBV5-1
clone_size: -
j_call: TRBJ2-1
d_call: TRBD2
cdr3_nt: TGCGCCAGCAGCTTGGGACTAGCCGGGAATGAGCAGTTCTTC
cdr3_aa: CASSLGLAGNEQFF

v_call: TRBV9
clone_size: -
j_call: TRBJ2-3
d_call: -
cdr3_nt: TGTGCCAGCAGCGAACAGGGATTCCCAAGCACAGATACGCAGTATTTT
cdr3_aa: CASSEQGFPSTDTQYF

v_call: TRBV7-3
clone_size: -
j_call: TRBJ1-1
d_call: -
cdr3_nt: TGTGCCAGCAGCTTCCAGGTAAACACTGAAGCTTTCTTT
cdr3_aa: CASSFQVNTEAFF

v_call: TRBV19
clone_size: -
j_call: TRBJ1-1
d_call: -
cdr3_nt: TGTGCCAGTAGCATAACGGGGGGGATCGGTGAAGCTTTCTTT
cdr3_aa: CASSITGGIGEAFF

v_call: TRBV5-1
clone_size: -
j_call: TRBJ2-7
d_call: -
cdr3_nt: TGCGCCAGCAGCCGGACCGCGGGCTACGAGCAGTACTTC
cdr3_aa: CASSRTAGYEQYF

v_call: TRBV5-1
clone_size: once
j_call: TRBJ2-7
d_call: TRBD2
cdr3_nt: TGCGCCAGCAGCTTGGGCAGCGGGGGAGTATACGAGCAGTACTTC
cdr3_aa: CASSLGSGGVYEQYF

v_call: TRBV7-8
clone_size: -
j_call: TRBJ1-2
d_call: TRBD1
cdr3_nt: TGTGCCAGCAGCGACACGTACCGGACAGGAGCTCTCTATGGCTACACCTTC
cdr3_aa: CASSDTYRTGALYGYTF

v_call: TRBV5-1
clone_size: -
j_call: TRBJ2-7
d_call: TRBD2
cdr3_nt: TGCGCCAGCTGGAGCGGGGGGAGCTCCTACGAGCAGTACTTC
cdr3_aa: CASWSGGSSYEQYF

v_call: TRBV10-2
clone_size: -
j_call: TRBJ2-2
d_call: -
cdr3_nt: TGCGCCAGCAGACAGGGACGGACCGGGGAGCTGTTTTTT
cdr3_aa: CASRQGRTGELFF

v_call: TRBV4-1
clone_size: -
j_call: TRBJ2-7
d_call: -
cdr3_nt: TGCGCCAGCAGCCAAGGGCAGTCCGGGTCCTACGAGCAGTACTTC
cdr3_aa: CASSQGQSGSYEQYF

v_call: TRBV7-9
clone_size: -
j_call: TRBJ1-5
d_call: -
cdr3_nt: TGTGCCAGCAGCTCCCAGGGCAATCAGCCCCAGCATTTT
cdr3_aa: CASSSQGNQPQHF

v_call: TRBV19
clone_size: -
j_call: TRBJ2-5
d_call: -
cdr3_nt: TGTGCCAGTAGGAACAGAGAAGAGACCCAGTACTTC
cdr3_aa: CASRNREETQYF

v_call: TRBV27
clone_size: -
j_call: TRBJ1-4
d_call: -
cdr3_nt: TGTGCCAGCGGAGTACGGGAAAAACTGTTTTTT
cdr3_aa: CASGVREKLFF

v_call: TRBV28
clone_size: -
j_call: TRBJ1-5
d_call: -
cdr3_nt: TGTGCCAGCAGTATCGAGGGCAATCAGCCCCAGCATTTT
cdr3_aa: CASSIEGNQPQHF

v_call: TRBV5-6
clone_size: -
j_call: TRBJ2-2
d_call: -
cdr3_nt: TGTGCCAGCAGCCCAGGACAGCGTACTGGGGAGCTGTTTTTT
cdr3_aa: CASSPGQRTGELFF

v_call: TRBV5-1
clone_size: -
j_call: TRBJ2-3
d_call: TRBD2
cdr3_nt: TGCGCCAGCAGCTTTCAGGGACTAGCGGGGGGGCTTAAGGCAGATACGCAGTATTTT
cdr3_aa: CASSFQGLAGGLKADTQYF

v_call: TRBV28
clone_size: few
j_call: TRBJ2-1
d_call: TRBD2
cdr3_nt: TGTGCCAGCAGTTTGGGTAGCGGGAGCCATGAGCAGTTCTTC
cdr3_aa: CASSLGSGSHEQFF

v_call: TRBV2
clone_size: -
j_call: TRBJ2-7
d_call: TRBD1
cdr3_nt: TGTGCCAGCAGAGCTGACAGGGCTGGTATCTACGAGCAGTACTTC
cdr3_aa: CASRADRAGIYEQYF

v_call: TRBV6-1
clone_size: -
j_call: TRBJ1-6
d_call: TRBD1
cdr3_nt: TGTGCCAGCAGTGCCATTAAGGGGACAGGGAGTAATTCACCCCTCCACTTT
cdr3_aa: CASSAIKGTGSNSPLHF

v_call: TRBV2
clone_size: -
j_call: TRBJ1-2
d_call: -
cdr3_nt: TGTGCCAGCAGTGATGTATCAGGGGCCCTATTCTATGGCTACACCTTC
cdr3_aa: CASSDVSGALFYGYTF

v_call: TRBV11-2
clone_size: -
j_call: TRBJ2-5
d_call: TRBD1
cdr3_nt: TGTGCCAGCACAGGGGGCAGTCGGGAGACCCAGTACTTC
cdr3_aa: CASTGGSRETQYF

v_call: TRBV7-9
clone_size: -
j_call: TRBJ1-2
d_call: -
cdr3_nt: TGTGCCAGCACCCCGACCTCGGGTAACCTCTATGGCTACACCTTC
cdr3_aa: CASTPTSGNLYGYTF

v_call: TRBV4-1
clone_size: -
j_call: TRBJ1-3
d_call: -
cdr3_nt: TGCGCCAGCAGCCAAGTGAGGAACACTGGAAACACCATATATTTT
cdr3_aa: CASSQVRNTGNTIYF

v_call: TRBV2
clone_size: -
j_call: TRBJ2-3
d_call: -
cdr3_nt: TGTGCCAGCAGTGCACCGACTGGCCCCGCAGCAGATACGCAGTATTTT
cdr3_aa: CASSAPTGPAADTQYF

v_call: TRBV5-4
clone_size: -
j_call: TRBJ2-3
d_call: TRBD2
cdr3_nt: TGTGCCAGCAGCTTGATGGCGGGAGGACACACAGATACGCAGTATTTT
cdr3_aa: CASSLMAGGHTDTQYF

v_call: TRBV7-8
clone_size: -
j_call: TRBJ2-5
d_call: -
cdr3_nt: TGTGCCGGCGATACAGGGATGGGGGAGACCCAGTACTTC
cdr3_aa: CAGDTGMGETQYF

v_call: TRBV7-9
clone_size: -
j_call: TRBJ1-2
d_call: TRBD1
cdr3_nt: TGTGCCAGCAGCTTATTGGGGGACAGGACATACTATGGCTACACCTTC
cdr3_aa: CASSLLGDRTYYGYTF

v_call: TRBV4-2
clone_size: -
j_call: TRBJ2-1
d_call: TRBD1
cdr3_nt: TGTGCCAGCAGCGTAGGGGGCGGCTCCTACAATGAGCAGTTCTTC
cdr3_aa: CASSVGGGSYNEQFF

v_call: TRBV7-8
clone_size: -
j_call: TRBJ1-2
d_call: -
cdr3_nt: TGTGCCAGCAGCCTTAGACAGAACTATGGCTACACCTTC
cdr3_aa: CASSLRQNYGYTF

v_call: TRBV18
clone_size: -
j_call: TRBJ1-3
d_call: TRBD1
cdr3_nt: TGTGCCAGCTCACCATTCCAGGGGACAGAGCTTAACACCATATATTTT
cdr3_aa: CASSPFQGTELNTIYF

v_call: TRBV6-6
clone_size: few
j_call: TRBJ2-1
d_call: TRBD1
cdr3_nt: TGTGCCAGCACACAGACAGGGGTGAATGAGCAGTTCTTC
cdr3_aa: CASTQTGVNEQFF